This is a list of T cell receptor beta chains from one sample in a study of blood T cell repertoires in COVID-19. Produced via immunoSEQ multiplex PCR; TCRdb's table is partial and in-frame only. The table shows hundreds of thousands of clones, with 70% to 90% occurring only once. The sequencing input was peripheral blood. The receptors were gathered from a man younger than 30 with active or convalescent COVID-19. Both conserved end residues are part of each CDR3. D genes are given only for firm matches. Not all rows give a size; the values are once, few, many and, for expanded clones, a class.

j_call d_call clone_size v_call cdr3_nt cdr3_aa
TRBJ2-7 TRBD2 - TRBV3-1/TRBV3-2 TGTGCCAGCAGCCAAGATCGGACTAGTGGAATCTACGAGCAGTACTTC CASSQDRTSGIYEQYF
TRBJ2-1 - - TRBV29-1 TGCAGCGTTCCTTTCGCAGGGCCCTCGAATGAGCAGTTCTTC CSVPFAGPSNEQFF
TRBJ2-1 - - TRBV11-2 TGTGCCAGCAGCTTATCAGGCACTAGCTGGGGCGATGAGCAGTTCTTC CASSLSGTSWGDEQFF
TRBJ1-6 TRBD1 once TRBV11-2 TGTGCCAGCAGCCCGTCGAACAGGGGTAATTCACCCCTCCACTTT CASSPSNRGNSPLHF
TRBJ1-2 TRBD1 - TRBV2 TGTGCCAGCAGGCACGGACAGGGGAAAAACTATGGCTACACCTTC CASRHGQGKNYGYTF
TRBJ1-2 TRBD1 - TRBV13 TGTGCCAGCAGCTCCTGGACAGGGTTGAACTATGGCTACACCTTC CASSSWTGLNYGYTF
TRBJ1-1 TRBD1 - TRBV27 TGTGCCAGCAGTTTACCGAGACAGGGGGGGAACACTGAAGCTTTCTTT CASSLPRQGGNTEAFF
TRBJ2-7 TRBD1 - TRBV27 TGTGCCAGCAGTTTAAAGTTCAGGGGACAGGGGTTTTACGAGCAGTACTTC CASSLKFRGQGFYEQYF
TRBJ2-2 TRBD2 - TRBV7-6 TGTGCCAGCAGTCTAGCGGGGGGGCTATCCGGGGAGCTGTTTTTT CASSLAGGLSGELFF
TRBJ2-3 TRBD1 - TRBV19 TGTGCCAGTAATAAGTATTGGTATCCGGGACAGGGACTCACAGATACGCAGTATTTT CASNKYWYPGQGLTDTQYF
TRBJ2-3 TRBD2 - TRBV24-1 TGTGCCACCAGTGACCCCAGACTAGCGGGGGGGCAGGGAGATACGCAGTATTTT CATSDPRLAGGQGDTQYF
TRBJ2-7 TRBD1 - TRBV7-8 TGTGCCAGCAGCTTAGCATTAGGGGACAGGGGGGGAGAGCAGTACTTC CASSLALGDRGGEQYF
TRBJ2-7 TRBD2 few TRBV4-1 TGCGCCAGCAGCCAGGGACTAGCGGCGTCCTACGAGCAGTACTTC CASSQGLAASYEQYF
TRBJ1-5 TRBD1 - TRBV15 TGTGCCACCAGCAGAGCCGGACAGGGTCCCAACAATCAGCCCCAGCATTTT CATSRAGQGPNNQPQHF
TRBJ1-1 - few TRBV6-5 TGTGCCAGCAAGAACCGGCCAGGGAACACTGAAGCTTTCTTT CASKNRPGNTEAFF
TRBJ2-5 - - TRBV5-4 TGTGCCAGCAGCTTGGGCGGGGAGGACCAAGAGACCCAGTACTTC CASSLGGEDQETQYF
TRBJ1-2 - - TRBV11-2 TGTGCCAGCAGCTTAGGGCAGGATACAGGCTACACCTTC CASSLGQDTGYTF
TRBJ1-1 - - TRBV3-1/TRBV3-2 TGTGCCAGCAGCCAAGTAGCGGGCCAAAAAGCTTTCTTT CASSQVAGQKAFF
TRBJ2-5 - - TRBV2 TGTGCCAGCAGTGAGTCACAGCAAGAGACCCAGTACTTC CASSESQQETQYF
TRBJ1-5 - - TRBV19 TGTGCCAGTAGAACCCACACGGGGGGCAATCAGCCCCAGCATTTT CASRTHTGGNQPQHF
TRBJ1-1 TRBD1 once TRBV9 TGTGCCAGCAGCGCAAACTCAGGGGGCGCTGAAGCTTTCTTT CASSANSGGAEAFF
TRBJ1-1 - few TRBV2 TGTGCCTTGCAGGGTTCTCGTGACACTGAAGCTTTCTTT CALQGSRDTEAFF
TRBJ2-2 - once TRBV19 TGTGCCAGTAGTGGACACGGGTACACCGGGGAGCTGTTTTTT CASSGHGYTGELFF
TRBJ1-3 - - TRBV19 TGTGCCAGCCGCTTTGACAGCCTCTCTGGAAACACCATATATTTT CASRFDSLSGNTIYF
TRBJ1-5 TRBD1 - TRBV4-3 TGCGCCAGCAGCCAAGATCGTGGGACAGGAAGTCAGCCCCAGCATTTT CASSQDRGTGSQPQHF
TRBJ2-1 TRBD2 - TRBV6-5 TGTGCCAGCAGCTTGAGCGGGGGCTCCTACAATGAGCAGTTCTTC CASSLSGGSYNEQFF
TRBJ1-4 TRBD1 - TRBV3-1/TRBV3-2 TGTGCCAGCAGCCCCGGGACAGCCACAACTAATGAAAAACTGTTTTTT CASSPGTATTNEKLFF
TRBJ1-6 TRBD1 - TRBV11-2 TGTGCCAGCAGCTTTAGGGGACAGCGCTATAATTCACCCCTCCACTTT CASSFRGQRYNSPLHF
TRBJ1-2 TRBD1 - TRBV4-1 TGCGCCAGCAGCCTACTCGGGACAGGGTTAGGGTATGGCTACACCTTC CASSLLGTGLGYGYTF
TRBJ1-1 - - TRBV7-9 TGTGCCAGCAGCGTGACGGGGGAGGAGGCTTTCTTT CASSVTGEEAFF
TRBJ2-1 TRBD2 - TRBV7-3 TGTGCCAGCAGCTTCGGAGGGACGGGGGGGAATGAGCAGTTCTTC CASSFGGTGGNEQFF
TRBJ2-1 TRBD2 - TRBV5-4 TGTGCCAGCAGCTTGGATCCAGGGAGGGCCTACAATGAGCAGTTCTTC CASSLDPGRAYNEQFF
TRBJ1-5 - - TRBV9 TGTGCCAGCAGCGTAGGTAGGAGATATCAGCCCCAGCATTTT CASSVGRRYQPQHF
TRBJ1-2 TRBD1 once TRBV6-1 TGTGCCAGCAGTGAAGCTGTAGGGACAGGGACATCCTATGGCTACACCTTC CASSEAVGTGTSYGYTF
TRBJ1-1 - - TRBV12-5 TGTGCTGCCACAGTTACTGCCTCCACTGAAGCTTTCTTT CAATVTASTEAFF
TRBJ1-6 - - TRBV5-1 TGCGCCAGCAGTCTGGCCGGGTCGAGCTCCTATAATTCACCCCTCCACTTT CASSLAGSSSYNSPLHF
TRBJ2-5 - - TRBV9 TGTGCCAGCAGCGTAGAAGGCCAAGCGGCGGAGACCCAGTACTTC CASSVEGQAAETQYF